A selection of T cell receptor beta chains follows, all from one sample in a study of cytotoxic CD8 clonotypes in ibrutinib-treated CLL. TCRdb's table, derived via immunoSEQ multiplex PCR, lists solely in-frame clones and lacks some. Here the sample spans roughly 200,000 clones, over 60% being singletons. The material sequenced was PBMCs, taken after 24 months of ibrutinib treatment. These TCRs come from a human donor with chronic lymphocytic leukemia. The CDR3 runs from the conserved cysteine through the conserved F or W. Each record gives: clone size, J gene, V gene, D gene, CDR3 protein, CDR3 DNA. The D gene is left open where the match is weak. The listing skips clone size in some rows; elsewhere it reads once, few, many or a size class.

NA | TRBJ1-1 | TRBV5-4 | NA | CASSLDLGSNTEAFF | TGTGCCAGCAGCTTGGATTTGGGGTCGAACACTGAAGCTTTCTTT
NA | TRBJ2-5 | TRBV25-1 | TRBD2 | CASSDISGSETQYF | TGTGCCAGCAGTGATATCAGCGGGAGTGAGACCCAGTACTTC
NA | TRBJ2-1 | TRBV18 | TRBD2 | CASSDRTSGGNEQFF | TGTGCCAGCTCGGACCGGACTAGCGGTGGGAATGAGCAGTTCTTC
once | TRBJ1-2 | TRBV11-2 | TRBD1 | CASRRIQGRNGYTF | TGTGCCAGCAGACGCATACAGGGGAGGAATGGCTACACCTTC
NA | TRBJ2-5 | TRBV7-9 | TRBD1 | CASSTLRWGQGGQETQYF | TGTGCCAGCAGCACTCTTAGGTGGGGACAGGGGGGACAAGAGACCCAGTACTTC
NA | TRBJ2-3 | TRBV6-1 | NA | CASTTRDTQYF | TGTGCCAGCACCACCCGGGATACGCAGTATTTT
NA | TRBJ1-4 | TRBV5-8 | TRBD1 | CASSPGTGVKEKLFF | TGTGCCAGCAGCCCTGGGACAGGGGTTAAAGAAAAACTGTTTTTT
NA | TRBJ2-2 | TRBV15 | NA | CATSVGGHRELFF | TGTGCCACCAGCGTTGGGGGACACCGGGAGCTGTTTTTT
NA | TRBJ2-5 | TRBV4-2 | TRBD1 | CASSQGQNRGRETQYF | TGTGCCAGCAGCCAAGGTCAGAACAGGGGCCGGGAGACCCAGTACTTC
NA | TRBJ2-1 | TRBV25-1 | NA | CASSELAGYNEQFF | TGTGCCAGCAGTGAACTTGCGGGTTACAATGAGCAGTTCTTC
NA | TRBJ2-3 | TRBV27 | TRBD2 | CASSITSGSIDTQYF | TGTGCCAGCAGTATCACTAGCGGGAGCATCGATACGCAGTATTTT
NA | TRBJ2-2 | TRBV7-9 | TRBD2 | CASSARGVELFF | TGTGCCAGCAGCGCCCGGGGGGTAGAGCTGTTTTTT
few | TRBJ1-2 | TRBV12-2 | NA | CASRLLPTGEYGYTF | TGTGCAAGTCGCTTACTCCCTACAGGGGAATATGGCTACACCTTC
NA | TRBJ2-5 | TRBV9 | NA | CASSVGPGEQETQYF | TGTGCCAGCAGCGTAGGTCCCGGTGAACAAGAGACCCAGTACTTC
NA | TRBJ2-1 | TRBV5-6 | NA | CASSPLWGDEQFF | TGTGCCAGCAGCCCCCTCTGGGGCGATGAGCAGTTCTTC
NA | TRBJ2-1 | TRBV9 | TRBD2 | CASSRSTSGALAIKYNEQFF | TGTGCCAGCAGCCGATCGACTAGCGGGGCCCTAGCGATTAAGTACAATGAGCAGTTCTTC
NA | TRBJ1-2 | TRBV7-6 | TRBD1 | CASSSGTEPNYGYTF | TGTGCCAGCAGCTCCGGGACAGAGCCGAACTATGGCTACACCTTC
NA | TRBJ1-5 | TRBV12-5 | TRBD1 | CASGLGAGTGHYSNQPQHF | TGTGCTAGTGGTTTGGGGGCCGGGACAGGACACTATAGCAATCAGCCCCAGCATTTT